This T cell receptor beta chain was sequenced in a study of OX40 agonist ivuxolimab in advanced cancers. Data came from immunoSEQ multiplex PCR; TCRdb stores just in-frame clones and leaves some out. This sample carries roughly 90,000 clones, around 85% of them seen once, and the ten largest clones take roughly 1.5%. This CDR3 is 16 amino acids long. V lost 4 bases to trimming and J lost 4 bases, with 19 bases between them. Germline V CDR1 and CDR2: SGHTA, FQGTGA. V and J are TRBV7-3 and TRBJ1-1; the D gene is possibly TRBD1 (5 bases). The sequencing here drew on CD4+ or CD8+ T cells sorted from blood, taken in a trial of the OX40 agonist ivuxolimab. This receptor was obtained from an adult with an advanced solid tumor such as melanoma, head and neck, liver or kidney cancer. CDR3 bases: TGTGCCAGCAGCTCCAGTGGGACGCTAGGGAGCACTGAAGCTTTCTTT. It codes for CASSSSGTLGSTEAFF.